Presented here are 24 T cell receptor beta chains from one specimen sequenced in a study of B cell selection in AIRE deficiency. Regulatory T cells were sorted as CD4+CD25hiCD127low/negative cells. The protocol was immunoSEQ multiplex PCR, while the TCRdb copy is restricted to in-frame clones and leaves out a portion. In the table there are about 15,000 clones, under 95% of which are singletons. The source material was Tregs sorted from PBMCs. The source is a human donor with AIRE deficiency.

This sequence joins TRBV5-1 and TRBJ2-1; unclear D gene. V was pared by 4 bases and J by 3 bases, with 20 bases between. The CDR3 consists of 17 residues. Germline loops: CDR1 SGHRS, CDR2 YFSETQ. CDR3 amino acids: CASSPGRVTRLYNEQFF. CDR3 bases: TGCGCCAGCAGCCCCGGAAGGGTTACGCGGCTCTACAATGAGCAGTTCTTC.

The gene calls are TRBV19 and TRBJ1-2; D is possibly TRBD1 (5 bases). Trimming removed 3 bases at V and 4 bases at J, with 9 bases between. Germline CDR1 LNHDA, CDR2 SQIVND (reference sequence). The CDR3 length is 13 residues. In DNA form, the CDR3 reads TGTGCCAGTAGTATGGTGGGGCTCTATGGCTACACCTTC. This sequence encodes CASSMVGLYGYTF.

This chain uses TRBV19 with TRBJ2-5; no clear D. The V end was cut by 2 bases, the J end by 4 bases, with 14 bases between. CDR1 is LNHDA and CDR2 is SQIVND in the germline V gene (reference sequence). The CDR3 contains 15 residues. In nucleotides, the CDR3 is TGTGCCAGTAGTATAACCCCGGGCAGGCGAGAGACCCAGTACTTC. Its protein is CASSITPGRRETQYF.

The chain carries TRBV5-1 and TRBJ2-5; 11 bases agree with TRBD1. J was trimmed by 6 bases and V by 2 bases; bases with no gene match: 6. Germline V CDR1 and CDR2: SGHRS, YFSETQ. This CDR3 is 15 amino acids long. The CDR3 DNA reads TGCGCCAGCAGCTTAGGGGACAGGGGGTTAAAGACCCAGTACTTC. Encoded protein: CASSLGDRGLKTQYF.

As regards this clone: The same CDR3 arises from other DNA sequences in this sample as well. The gene calls are TRBV7-2 and TRBJ1-5, with D perhaps matching TRBD1 (6 bases). Germline V lookup: CDR1 SGHTA, CDR2 FQGNSA. This CDR3 is built from 15 residues. Between the trimmed V and J ends, which lost 3 bases and 1 base, there was a span of 10 bases. CDR3 DNA: TGTGCCAGCAGCTTGGGGGGCACCAGCAATCAGCCCCAGCATTTT. This encodes CASSLGGTSNQPQHF.

V and J are TRBV27 and TRBJ1-5; no reliable D call. Germline CDR1 and CDR2: MNHEY and SMNVEV (reference sequence). The CDR3 has 13 amino acids. With 2 bases removed from V and 3 bases from J, the gap between germline ends came to 5 bases. DNA of the CDR3: TGTGCCAGCAGTTTAGGGATCAATCAGCCCCAGCATTTT. It encodes CASSLGINQPQHF.

The chain combines TRBV5-1 with TRBJ2-5; possibly TRBD2 for D (6 bases). Trimming cost V 2 bases and J 4 bases, with 18 bases left between them. Looked up from germline, CDR1 is SGHRS and CDR2 is YFSETQ. The length of the CDR3 is 16 residues. The CDR3 sequence is CASSFGGQYLRETQYF. CDR3 bases: TGCGCCAGCAGCTTTGGAGGGCAATACCTTCGAGAGACCCAGTACTTC.

Comment on this clone: The CDR3 does not end in the conserved phenylalanine or tryptophan, so this is likely a read error. V and J are TRBV7-8 and TRBJ2-7, with a possible D match to TRBD1 (6 bases). CDR3 length equals 14 residues. Germline V CDR1 and CDR2: SGHVS, FQNEAQ. Trimming left V 5 bases short and J 6 bases short, with 17 bases between. DNA of the CDR3: TGTGCCAGCAGCGGGGGCAGAGGGCCCTCCGAGCAGTACCTC. It specifies CASSGGRGPSEQYL.

The chain has TRBV4-1 and TRBJ1-1; D call uncertain. There are 17 residues in the CDR3. Germline-derived CDR1 and CDR2 are MGHRA and YSYEKL. The V end lost 4 bases, the J end lost 2 bases, and 20 bases lay between the germline ends. In DNA form, the CDR3 reads TGCGCCAGCAGCCTACTCCAGGCGCGAGGAGGAAACACTGAAGCTTTCTTT. Translating gives CASSLLQARGGNTEAFF.

The V and J genes are TRBV5-8 and TRBJ1-3; D gene ambiguous. The CDR3 is 14 amino acids. V was cut by 4 bases and J by 1 base, with 9 bases left in between. The germline V gene encodes CDR1 SGHTS and CDR2 YDEGEE. CDR3 DNA sequence: TGTGCCAGCAGCCCCTTCGATTCTGGAAACACCATATATTTT. It encodes CASSPFDSGNTIYF. Complete variable domain (other parts from reference TRBV5-8 and TRBJ1-3): EAGVTQSPTHLIKTRGQQATLRCSPISGHTSVYWYQQALGLGLQFLLWYDEGEERNRGNFPPRFSGRQFPNYSSELNVNALELEDSALYLCASSPFDSGNTIYFGEGSWLTVV.

The chain links TRBV12-2 to TRBJ2-3; TRBD2, the table's D call, lacks a check against the DNA. TRBV12-2 is a pseudogene locus. CDR3 length equals 20 residues. The CDR3, as DNA: TGTGCAAGTCGCTTAGAGGCCCCCCTTCTAGCGGGAGTAGTGGCAGATACGCAGTATTTT. Translated: CASRLEAPLLAGVVADTQYF.

The J gene is TRBJ2-7, the V gene TRBV28; D unclear. Per germline, CDR1 MDHEN and CDR2 SYDVKM. This CDR3 region has 12 residues. V was shortened by 4 bases and J by 2 bases, with 6 bases between the two germline ends. The DNA for the CDR3 is TGTGCCAGCAGTTCCAACCCCTACGAGCAGTACTTC. It translates to CASSSNPYEQYF.

This clone occurred a few times. This chain uses TRBV5-1 with TRBJ2-6, with D uncertain. The V gene lost 0 bases and the J gene lost 0 bases, with 7 bases spanning the gap. The CDR3 is 16 residues long. From germline, CDR1 is SGHRS and CDR2 YFSETQ. The CDR3 protein is CASSLGHLSGANVLTF. The DNA of the CDR3 is TGCGCCAGCAGCTTGGGACACCTCTCTGGGGCCAACGTCCTGACTTTC.

The gene calls are TRBV20-1 and TRBJ2-1; unclear D gene. Between the trimmed V and J ends, which lost 1 base and 8 bases, there was a span of 6 bases. The CDR3 consists of 11 residues. The V gene's germline CDR1 is DFQATT and CDR2 SNEGSKA (reference sequence). In DNA form, the CDR3 reads TGCAGTGCTAGAGCTTGGGATGAGCAGTTCTTC. This translates into CSARAWDEQFF.

This chain uses TRBV19 with TRBJ1-2; tentative D call: TRBD1 (6 bases). The CDR3 is made up of 12 amino acids. V lost 10 bases and J 4 bases, leaving 13 bases between the germline ends. Germline loops: CDR1 LNHDA, CDR2 SQIVND (reference sequence). The DNA of the CDR3 is TGTGCCACCTTGGACAGTTTCTATGGCTACACCTTC. It specifies CATLDSFYGYTF.

The rearrangement joins TRBV6-6 to TRBJ2-1; 8 nucleotides line up with TRBD1. The CDR3 is 15 amino acids. Looked up from germline, CDR1 is MNHNY and CDR2 is SVGAGI (reference sequence). V was pared by 6 bases and J by 10 bases, with 14 bases of the junction left unmatched. CDR3 bases: TGTGCCAGCAGATTCCCGGGACAGGCCACCCAGGAGCAGTTCTTC. Translation gives CASRFPGQATQEQFF.

The rearrangement uses TRBV7-8 and TRBJ2-3; D might be TRBD1 (6 bases). With 3 bases removed from V and 0 bases from J, the gap between germline ends came to 16 bases. Germline V lookup: CDR1 SGHVS, CDR2 FQNEAQ. This CDR3 region has 17 residues. CDR3 sequence reads: CASSFRDTIRSTDTQYF. In nucleotides, the CDR3 is TGTGCCAGCAGCTTCCGGGACACGATAAGAAGCACAGATACGCAGTATTTT.

Here the CDR3 reads CASSISRVAEQYF. The CDR3 bases are TGTGCCAGTAGTATATCGAGGGTCGCCGAGCAGTACTTC. The V and J genes are TRBV19 and TRBJ2-7; D is possibly TRBD2 (5 bases). Germline V gene sequence: CDR1 LNHDA, CDR2 SQIVND (reference sequence). The CDR3 is 13 residues long. The ends were cut back, 2 bases at V and 6 bases at J, with 11 bases in the middle. The whole variable domain, filled in from reference TRBV19 and TRBJ2-7, reads DGGITQSPKYLFRKEGQNVTLSCEQNLNHDAMYWYRQDPGQGLRLIYYSQIVNDFQKGDIAEGYSVSREKKESFPLTVTSAQKNPTAFYLCASSISRVAEQYFGPGTRLTVT.

V is TRBV18 and J is TRBJ2-1; TRBD2 agrees at 11 bases. CDR1 is KGHSH, CDR2 LQKENI, per germline. CDR3 length: 15 residues. V lost 2 bases and J lost 14; bases outside the gene matches: 11. CDR3 in amino acids: CASSPGSLAGGRKFF. The CDR3 DNA reads as TGTGCCAGCTCACCAGGATCCCTAGCGGGAGGTCGTAAGTTCTTC. Full variable domain (rest looked up from reference TRBV18 and TRBJ2-1): NAGVMQNPRHLVRRRGQEARLRCSPMKGHSHVYWYRQLPEEGLKFMVYLQKENIIDESGMPKERFSAEFPKEGPSILRIQQVVRGDSAAYFCASSPGSLAGGRKFFGPGTRLTVL.

V usage is TRBV6-6 and J usage is TRBJ1-2; a weak D match, TRBD1 (5 bases). The ends were cut back, 5 bases at V and 4 bases at J, with 14 bases in the middle. This CDR3 comprises 14 residues. Germline CDR1 reads MNHNY; CDR2 reads SVGAGI (reference sequence). Written as DNA, the CDR3 is TGTGCCAGCAGTACGCAGGGACGGGGCTATGGCTACACCTTC. Its protein is CASSTQGRGYGYTF.

V is TRBV10-3 and J is TRBJ1-1; D not resolved. The CDR3 spans 14 residues. CDR1 and CDR2 (germline): ENHRY, SYGVKD. Trimming stripped 11 bases from V and 1 base from J, with 17 bases between. CDR3 region: CAAREDAGNTEAFF. CDR3 nucleotides: TGTGCCGCCAGAGAGGATGCAGGGAACACTGAAGCTTTCTTT.

V is TRBV6-5 and J is TRBJ1-6; weak D call: TRBD1 (6 bases). Germline CDR1 and CDR2: MNHEY and SVGAGI. Trimming left V 5 bases short and J 8 bases short, with 16 bases between. There are 15 residues in the CDR3. The CDR3 protein is CASSGTGTGDSPLHF. In DNA form, the CDR3 reads TGTGCCAGCAGTGGAACAGGGACGGGAGATTCACCCCTCCACTTT.

This chain joins TRBV19 and TRBJ2-7; tentatively, D is TRBD1 (5 bases). The CDR3 has 12 amino acids. V was pared by 5 bases and J by 7 bases, with 12 bases between. CDR1 LNHDA and CDR2 SQIVND come from the germline V gene (reference sequence). The CDR3 protein is CASSAPTVEQYF. For the CDR3, the DNA is TGTGCCAGTAGTGCCCCGACAGTTGAGCAGTACTTC.

DNA for the CDR3: TGTGCCAGCAGAAAGGCGGCGAACACTGAAGCTTTCTTT. Translation: CASRKAANTEAFF. This sequence joins TRBV28 and TRBJ1-1, with D hard to call. The V gene's germline CDR1 is MDHEN and CDR2 SYDVKM. The CDR3 runs to 13 residues. The V end was cut by 6 bases, the J end by 1 base, with 9 bases between.